Listed here are 13 T cell receptor beta chains from one sample, sequenced in a study of cytomegalovirus exposure and HLA in healthy donors. The assay was immunoSEQ multiplex PCR, and TCRdb's table has in-frame clones only and misses some. The top ten clones hold under 2.5% of a sample with some 69,000 clones, around 95% of them seen once. Sequencing used PBMCs. These receptors originate from a man aged 18 to 30 in good health and CMV-seronegative.

The chain joins TRBV9 to TRBJ2-7, with 8 bases matching TRBD1. The V gene end was trimmed by 4 bases and the J gene end by 0 bases; junction bases not matched to a gene: 6. Germline V gene lookup returns CDR1 SGDLS and CDR2 YYNGEE. The CDR3 consists of 15 residues. The CDR3 DNA is TGTGCCAGCAGCCCTGGACAGGGATCCTCCTACGAGCAGTACTTC. Its protein is CASSPGQGSSYEQYF.

CDR3 loop: CAIRRGGDTEAFF. As DNA, the CDR3 is TGTGCCATCAGGAGAGGAGGAGACACTGAAGCTTTCTTT. This rearrangement joins TRBV10-3 to TRBJ1-1, with unresolved D. The CDR3 has 13 amino acids. Looked up from germline, CDR1 is ENHRY and CDR2 is SYGVKD. The V end was cut by 6 bases, the J end by 3 bases, with 11 bases between.

This clone has only one observation. V usage is TRBV11-3 and J usage is TRBJ1-4; 8 bases fit TRBD1. The CDR3 extends over 15 amino acids. Germline CDR1 and CDR2: SGHNT and YENEEA. Trimming at V came to 8 bases and at J to 4 bases, leaving 9 bases not matched to a gene. CDR3 nucleotide sequence: TGTGCCAGCGCAGACAGGGGAGTTGGTAATGAAAAACTGTTTTTT. Protein product: CASADRGVGNEKLFF. Based on the CDR3 plus reference TRBV11-3 and TRBJ1-4, the full variable domain is EAGVVQSPRYKIIEKKQPVAFWCNPISGHNTLYWYLQNLGQGPELLIRYENEEAVDDSQLPKDRFSAERLKGVDSTLKIQPAELGDSAVYLCASADRGVGNEKLFFGSGTQLSVL.

This clone showed up just once. In DNA form, the CDR3 reads TGTGCCAGCAGTTTAGCAGGGTGGACAGCTGACTCCTACGAGCAGTACTTC. Translated, it gives CASSLAGWTADSYEQYF. J is TRBJ2-7 and V is TRBV28, with TRBD1 as a possible D gene (6 bases). The CDR3 is 17 residues long. V was pared by 2 bases and J by 0 bases, with 17 bases between. The germline V gene has CDR1 MDHEN and CDR2 SYDVKM.

This clone was seen once. The chain has TRBV6-6 and TRBJ2-1; 10 nucleotides agree with TRBD1. This CDR3 is built from 15 residues. The trim removed 3 bases at V and 8 bases at J, leaving 7 bases unmatched. Germline V gives CDR1 MNHNY, CDR2 SVGAGI (reference sequence). The CDR3 nucleotides read TGTGCCAGCAGTTATTGGGGACAGGGGTATGATGAGCAGTTCTTC. It is translated as CASSYWGQGYDEQFF.

In DNA form, the CDR3 reads TGTGCCAGCAGAATCCGGACTAGCGGGAACTATGAGCAGTTCTTC. Residues: CASRIRTSGNYEQFF. The genes are TRBV27 and TRBJ2-1; 12 positions match TRBD2. Germline trimming cut 6 bases from V and 8 bases from J; bases unmatched to any gene: 8. This CDR3 is 15 amino acids long. Germline lookup yields CDR1 MNHEY and CDR2 SMNVEV (reference sequence).

The rearrangement links TRBV27 to TRBJ2-5; 9 bases line up with TRBD1. Germline V gene lookup returns CDR1 MNHEY and CDR2 SMNVEV (reference sequence). The ends lost 6 bases at V and 2 bases at J; junction bases unmatched: 10. This CDR3 region has 16 residues. In DNA, the CDR3 is TGTGCCAGCAGCACCGGGACAGGGAGATTTCAAGAGACCCAGTACTTC. Its translation is CASSTGTGRFQETQYF.

About this clone itself: The identical CDR3 is also encoded by other nucleotide sequences in the sample. This chain links TRBV6-1 with TRBJ2-5, with 11 positions matching TRBD2. J was trimmed by 2 bases and V by 2 bases; bases with no gene match: 1. CDR3 size: 15 residues. The germline V gene has CDR1 MNHNS and CDR2 SASEGT. CDR3 nucleotide sequence: TGTGCCAGCAGTGAACTAGCGGGAGGACAAGAGACCCAGTACTTC. It yields the protein CASSELAGGQETQYF.

The CDR3 region is CSTRGAGTEAFF. CDR3 nucleotide sequence: TGCAGCACCAGGGGAGCAGGAACTGAAGCTTTCTTT. V is TRBV29-1 and J is TRBJ1-1; weak D call: TRBD1 (6 bases). Deletions cut 8 bases from V and 5 bases from J, with 15 bases between. The germline V gene has CDR1 SQVTM and CDR2 ANQGSEA. The CDR3 length is 12 residues.

The chain links TRBV28 to TRBJ1-5; possible D gene TRBD1, 6 bases. The V end lost 1 base, the J end lost 1 base, and 8 bases lay between the germline ends. Germline-derived CDR1 and CDR2 are MDHEN and SYDVKM. The CDR3 extends over 15 amino acids. The CDR3 coding sequence is TGTGCCAGCAGTTTATCAGGGGCCAGCAATCAGCCCCAGCATTTT. The encoded protein is CASSLSGASNQPQHF.

DNA of the CDR3: TGTGCCAGCAGCGTAGTGGGAGGGCCTGGAAACACCATATATTTT. This gives the protein CASSVVGGPGNTIYF. J is TRBJ1-3 and V is TRBV9; D not resolved. With 0 bases removed from V and 2 bases from J, the gap between germline ends came to 9 bases. Per germline, CDR1 SGDLS and CDR2 YYNGEE. The CDR3 runs 15 residues.

The rearrangement joins TRBV19 to TRBJ2-2; 7 bases align to TRBD1. With 5 bases clipped from V and 6 bases from J, the junction kept 6 bases outside the gene matches. CDR3 length equals 14 residues. Germline-derived CDR1 and CDR2 are LNHDA and SQIVND (reference sequence). The chain's CDR3 is CASSAGQEAGELFF. The DNA for the CDR3 is TGTGCCAGTAGTGCCGGACAGGAGGCCGGGGAGCTGTTTTTT.

CDR3 nucleotide sequence: TGTGCCAGCAGTTACTCGGCAGCGAGCTCCTACGAGCAGTACTTC. This sequence encodes CASSYSAASSYEQYF. The chain recombines TRBV6-5 with TRBJ2-7; D is uncertain. Germline V CDR1 and CDR2: MNHEY, SVGAGI. Trimming removed 0 bases at V and 0 bases at J, with 9 bases between. This CDR3 has 15 residues.